This TCR beta chain is drawn from a study of blood T cell repertoires in COVID-19. Study summary: PBMCs, B-cell-depleted T cells, or T cells were the source of the cDNA or gDNA that made up the material.

All enrollees were about 18 to 100 years old and from around 25 US areas. As processed by the authors: The authors estimated nucleated cell counts from reference gene primer amplification. TCRdb's copy holds only in-frame clones and misses some; the assay was immunoSEQ multiplex PCR. The V and J calls and clone size are taken from that table; D and trimming were inferred from the DNA. Among around 330,000 clones, about 89% were seen once, and the ten largest hold around a tenth. This CDR3 comprises 13 residues. Trimming shortened V by 5 bases and J by 3 bases, and 9 bases separated the two germline ends. CDR1 and CDR2 (germline): SGDLS, YYNGEE.

Sequencing was done on a sample of PBMCs or T cells enriched from blood (not recorded which). The V call is TRBV9, the J call TRBJ1-3; no clear D gene. The receptor was derived from a middle-aged woman who had recovered from COVID-19. The CDR3 sequence: CASSSISGNTIYF. The CDR3, as DNA: TGTGCCAGCAGTTCTATAAGTGGAAACACCATATATTTT.